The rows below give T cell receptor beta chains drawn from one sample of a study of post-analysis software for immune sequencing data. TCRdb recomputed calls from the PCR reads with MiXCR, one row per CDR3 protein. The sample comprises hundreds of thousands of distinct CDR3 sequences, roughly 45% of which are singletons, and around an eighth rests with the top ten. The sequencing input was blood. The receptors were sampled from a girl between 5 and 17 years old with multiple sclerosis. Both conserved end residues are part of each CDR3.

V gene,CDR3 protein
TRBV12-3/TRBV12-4,CASSSGGLLYEQYF
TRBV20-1,CSVSWGRVGDEQFF
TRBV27,CASSPSKYSNQPQHF
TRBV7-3,CASSRPDFTDTQYF
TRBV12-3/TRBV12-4,CASSTRLAGDRDTQYF
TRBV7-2,CASSFPTGSYNSPLHF
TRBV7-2,CASSSPGTNIQYF
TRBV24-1,CATSDLFRNYGYTF
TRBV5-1,CASSLGQGWQFF
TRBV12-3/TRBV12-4,CASRSGGRGLKKVYNEQFF
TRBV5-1,CASSLAPCGGRGSYEQYF
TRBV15,CATSRDWGSPTNEKLFF
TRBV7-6,CASSRPGQRTDTQYF
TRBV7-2,CASSLDGKATIGYGYTF
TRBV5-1,CASSLEADVYGYTF
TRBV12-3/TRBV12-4,CASSRNRATNEKLFF
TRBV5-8,CASSRYGRLQETQYF
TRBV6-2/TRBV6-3,CASSRTSGGPYNEQFF
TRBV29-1,CSVACGTAGYEQYF
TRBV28,CASRLGTSNQPQHF
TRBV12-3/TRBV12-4,CASKKQGALGEQYF
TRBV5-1,CASSLAPGNQPQHF
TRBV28,CASSFVAGVRYEQYF
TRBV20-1,CSARPLERGETQYF
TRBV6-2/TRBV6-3,CASSISGRAYEQYF
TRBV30,CAWGGGQFF
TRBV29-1,CSVETDGGTEPQHF
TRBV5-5,CASSLPESYSYNEQFF